A single TCR beta chain is shown here with its context. The antigen is undetermined. Unique molecular identifiers tagged the TCRbeta library. MiXCR, run by TCRdb on the PCR reads, gives a single entry per CDR3 protein. The sample holds about 600,000 distinct CDR3 sequences; 23% are singletons and the top ten take roughly 15%. The CDR3 contains 13 residues. The V gene lost 5 bases and the J gene lost 4 bases, with 11 bases spanning the gap. CDR1 is MNHNY, CDR2 SVGAGI, per germline (reference sequence). These data are taken from a study of T-cell reconstitution after alpha-beta-depleted transplantation in children. Whole-study results and caveats: Hyperexpanded clones declined; after one year, newly produced T cells mostly supplied diversity. Some patients' high day-60 TCRbeta diversity was traced to surviving recipient T cells and thymic progenitors. After transplant, at about two months, alpha-beta T cells were reportedly derived from several hundred expanded graft clones.

The sequence derives from a boy under three years old who had a stem cell transplant for acute myeloid leukemia, so the T cells may come from the graft donor. This specimen was PBMCs, mostly from graft donor cells, taken 360 days after TCRalphabeta/CD19-depleted stem cell transplant. The chain carries TRBV6-6 and TRBJ1-2, with TRBD1 as a possible D gene (5 bases). The CDR3 region is CASSRGGSYGYTF. In DNA, the CDR3 is TGTGCCAGCAGTCGTGGGGGAAGCTATGGCTACACCTTC.